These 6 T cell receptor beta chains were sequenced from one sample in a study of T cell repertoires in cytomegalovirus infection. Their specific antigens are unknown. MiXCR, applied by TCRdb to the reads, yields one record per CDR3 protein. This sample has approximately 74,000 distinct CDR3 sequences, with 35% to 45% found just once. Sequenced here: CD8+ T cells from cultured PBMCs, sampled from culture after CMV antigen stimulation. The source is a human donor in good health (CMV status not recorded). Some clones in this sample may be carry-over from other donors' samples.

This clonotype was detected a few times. CDR3 in DNA: TGTGCCAGCAGACTAGCGGGGGGAGGGTTCCATGAGCAGTTCTTC. The encoded protein is CASRLAGGGFHEQFF. The chain uses TRBV7-2 and TRBJ2-1, with TRBD2 identical over 12 bases. The germline V gene has CDR1 SGHTA and CDR2 FQGNSA. The CDR3 consists of 15 residues. The J segment lost 8 bases and the V segment lost 6 bases, leaving 8 bases of the junction unmatched.

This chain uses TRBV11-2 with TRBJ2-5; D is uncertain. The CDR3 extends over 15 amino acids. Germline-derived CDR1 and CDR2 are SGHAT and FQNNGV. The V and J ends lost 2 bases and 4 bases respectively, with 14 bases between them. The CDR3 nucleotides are TGTGCCAGCAGCTTATATGAGGCGTGGGGAGAGACCCAGTACTTC. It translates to CASSLYEAWGETQYF.

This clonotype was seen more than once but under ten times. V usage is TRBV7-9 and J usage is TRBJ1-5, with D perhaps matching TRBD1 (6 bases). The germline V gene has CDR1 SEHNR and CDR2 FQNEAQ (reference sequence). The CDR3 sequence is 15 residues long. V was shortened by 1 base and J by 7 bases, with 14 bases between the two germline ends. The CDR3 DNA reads TGTGCCAGCAGCTTAGAGGGGGGGCCAAAGCAGCCCCAGCATTTT. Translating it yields CASSLEGGPKQPQHF.

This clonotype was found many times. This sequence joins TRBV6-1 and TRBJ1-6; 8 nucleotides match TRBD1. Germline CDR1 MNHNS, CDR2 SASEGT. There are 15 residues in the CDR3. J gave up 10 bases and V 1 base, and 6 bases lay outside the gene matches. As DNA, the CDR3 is TGTGCCAGCAGTGAAGGAGGACAGGGTGGATCACCCCTCCACTTT. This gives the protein CASSEGGQGGSPLHF.

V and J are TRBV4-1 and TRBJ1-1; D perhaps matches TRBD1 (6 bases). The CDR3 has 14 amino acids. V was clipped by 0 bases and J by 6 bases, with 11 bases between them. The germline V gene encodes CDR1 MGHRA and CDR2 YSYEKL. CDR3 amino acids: CASSQDSRGAEAFF. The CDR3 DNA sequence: TGCGCCAGCAGCCAAGATTCCAGGGGTGCTGAAGCTTTCTTT.

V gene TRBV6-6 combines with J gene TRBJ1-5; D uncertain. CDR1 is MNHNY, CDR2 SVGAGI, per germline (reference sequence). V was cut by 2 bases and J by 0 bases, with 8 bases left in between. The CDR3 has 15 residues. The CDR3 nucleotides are TGTGCCAGCAGTTACGTCAGGCATAGCAATCAGCCCCAGCATTTT. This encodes CASSYVRHSNQPQHF.